The present entry profiles one TCR beta chain with its context. Its antigen is unknown. The data were taken from a study of T cells after yellow fever vaccination. Background on the study: The fractions with low cell numbers were processed using SMART-Seq v4 Ultra Low Input.

TCRdb reanalysed the 5' RACE reads using MiXCR and keeps one entry per CDR3 protein. The data contain under 550,000 distinct CDR3 sequences, 21% of them seen just once; the ten biggest clones take up about 15%. Findings of the study overall: Just a small share of clonotypes turned up in the CD4 compartment as well as the CD8 compartment.

The clonotype comes from a young man who received the YFV17D yellow fever vaccine. Sequenced here: PBMCs, sampled 20 to 25 days after the first yellow fever vaccination.

CDR3 region: CASSYSALGGQPQHF. The CDR3 DNA reads TGTGCCAGCAGTTACTCGGCTCTCGGAGGCCAGCCCCAGCATTTT. The V call is TRBV6-2 or TRBV6-3, the J call TRBJ1-5; no clear D gene. Germline CDR1 and CDR2: MNHEY and SVGEGT. V lost 0 bases and J 7 bases, leaving 13 bases between the germline ends. CDR3 length equals 15 residues.